This T cell receptor beta chain is from a study of shared clonotypes between healthy human individuals. Overall study results and limits: Naive CD4 clonotypes were shared across several donors at 4.5% to 6.5%.

CDR1 and CDR2 from the germline V gene are MNHNY and SVGAGI (reference sequence). V dropped 6 bases and J dropped 1 base, with 9 bases sitting between them. The CDR3 loop spans 13 amino acids. The data were produced by immunoSEQ multiplex PCR, yet TCRdb's version contains in-frame clones alone and is incomplete. The sample lists some 2,000,000 clones; roughly 94% were seen once. Worth noting for this clone: The antigen is unknown.

The chain uses TRBV6-6 and TRBJ1-1; D unclear. The TCR originated in a man between 18 and 29 years old in good health. Sequenced: naive CD4+ T cells sorted from blood. Subset denoted: CD45RA+ positively selected. CDR3 amino acids: CASSPQSNTEAFF. The CDR3, as DNA: TGTGCCAGCAGCCCCCAATCGAACACTGAAGCTTTCTTT.